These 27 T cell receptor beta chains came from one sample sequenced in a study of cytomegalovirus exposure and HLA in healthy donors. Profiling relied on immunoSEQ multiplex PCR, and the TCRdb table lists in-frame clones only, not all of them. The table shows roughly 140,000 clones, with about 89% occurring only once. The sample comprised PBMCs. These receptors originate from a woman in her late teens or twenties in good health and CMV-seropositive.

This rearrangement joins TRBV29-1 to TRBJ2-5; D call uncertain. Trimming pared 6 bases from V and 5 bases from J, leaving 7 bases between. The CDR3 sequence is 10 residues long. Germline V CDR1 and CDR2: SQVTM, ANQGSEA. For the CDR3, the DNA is TGCAGCGTCTACCGGGAGACCCAGTACTTC. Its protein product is CSVYRETQYF.

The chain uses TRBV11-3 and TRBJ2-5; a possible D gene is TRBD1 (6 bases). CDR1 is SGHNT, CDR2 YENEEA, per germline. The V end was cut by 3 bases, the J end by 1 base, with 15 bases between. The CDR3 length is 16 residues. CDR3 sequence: CASSFMAGAIQETQYF. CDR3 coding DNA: TGTGCCAGCAGCTTTATGGCAGGGGCCATCCAAGAGACCCAGTACTTC.

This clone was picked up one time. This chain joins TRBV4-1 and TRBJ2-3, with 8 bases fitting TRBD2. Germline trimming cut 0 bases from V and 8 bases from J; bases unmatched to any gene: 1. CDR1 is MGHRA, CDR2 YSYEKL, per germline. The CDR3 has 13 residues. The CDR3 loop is CASSQDRGGTQYF. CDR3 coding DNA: TGCGCCAGCAGCCAAGATCGGGGGGGTACGCAGTATTTT.

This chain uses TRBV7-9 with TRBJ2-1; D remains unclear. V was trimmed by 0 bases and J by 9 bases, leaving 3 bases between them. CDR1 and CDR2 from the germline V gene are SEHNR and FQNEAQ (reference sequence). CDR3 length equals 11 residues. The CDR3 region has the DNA TGTGCCAGCAGCTTAGCCGGTGAGCAGTTCTTC. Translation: CASSLAGEQFF. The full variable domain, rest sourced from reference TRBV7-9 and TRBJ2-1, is DTGVSQNPRHKITKRGQNVTFRCDPISEHNRLYWYRQTLGQGPEFLTYFQNEAQLEKSRLLSDRFSAERPKGSFSTLEIQRTEQGDSAMYLCASSLAGEQFFGPGTRLTVL.

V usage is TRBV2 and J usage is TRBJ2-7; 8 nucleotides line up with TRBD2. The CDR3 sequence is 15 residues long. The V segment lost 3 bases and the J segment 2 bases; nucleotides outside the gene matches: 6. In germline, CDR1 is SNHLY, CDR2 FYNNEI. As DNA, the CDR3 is TGTGCCAGCAGTGAGGTGGCGGGAGGTCCCTACGAGCAGTACTTC. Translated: CASSEVAGGPYEQYF.

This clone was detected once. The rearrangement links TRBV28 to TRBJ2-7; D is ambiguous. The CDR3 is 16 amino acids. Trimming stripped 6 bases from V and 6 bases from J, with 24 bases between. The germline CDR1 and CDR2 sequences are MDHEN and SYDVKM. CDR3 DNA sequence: TGTGCCAGCAGCCACCTCCCAACGGGTGGGTCTTCCGAGCAGTACTTC. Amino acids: CASSHLPTGGSSEQYF.

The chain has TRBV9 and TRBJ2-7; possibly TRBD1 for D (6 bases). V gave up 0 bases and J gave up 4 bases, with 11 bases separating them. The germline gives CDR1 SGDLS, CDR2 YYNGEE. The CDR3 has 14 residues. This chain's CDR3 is CASSVATGRYEQYF. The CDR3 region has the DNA TGTGCCAGCAGCGTAGCAACAGGGCGGTACGAGCAGTACTTC.

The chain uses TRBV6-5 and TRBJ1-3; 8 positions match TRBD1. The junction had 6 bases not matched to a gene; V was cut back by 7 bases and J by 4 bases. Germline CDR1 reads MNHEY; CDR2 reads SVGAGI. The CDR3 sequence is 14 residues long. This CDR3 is CASIPTGAGNTIYF. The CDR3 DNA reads TGTGCCAGCATCCCGACAGGGGCAGGAAACACCATATATTTT.

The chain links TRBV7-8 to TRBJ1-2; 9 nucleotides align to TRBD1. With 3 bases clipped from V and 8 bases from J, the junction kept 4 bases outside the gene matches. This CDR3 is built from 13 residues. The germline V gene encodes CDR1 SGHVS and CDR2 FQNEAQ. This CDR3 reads CASSFGTGPGYTF. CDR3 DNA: TGTGCCAGCAGCTTCGGGACAGGGCCCGGCTACACCTTC. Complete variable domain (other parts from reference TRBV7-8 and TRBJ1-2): GAGVSQSPRYKVAKRGQDVALRCDPISGHVSLFWYQQALGQGPEFLTYFQNEAQLDKSGLPSDRFFAERPEGSVSTLKIQRTQQEDSAVYLCASSFGTGPGYTFGSGTRLTVV.

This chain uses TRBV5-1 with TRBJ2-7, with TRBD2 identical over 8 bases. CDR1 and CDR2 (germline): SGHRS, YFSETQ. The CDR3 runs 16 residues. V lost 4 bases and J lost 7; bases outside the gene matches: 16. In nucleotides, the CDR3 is TGCGCCAGCAGCGGAGGATTGGCGGGAGGAGGGAGAGAGCAGTACTTC. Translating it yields CASSGGLAGGGREQYF.

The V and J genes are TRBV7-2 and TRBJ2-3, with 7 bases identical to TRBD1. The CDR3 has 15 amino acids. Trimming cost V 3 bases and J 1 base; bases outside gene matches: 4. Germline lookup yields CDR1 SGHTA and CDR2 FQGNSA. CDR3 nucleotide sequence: TGTGCCAGCAGCTTTGACAGGGTCCGCACAGATACGCAGTATTTT. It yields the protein CASSFDRVRTDTQYF.

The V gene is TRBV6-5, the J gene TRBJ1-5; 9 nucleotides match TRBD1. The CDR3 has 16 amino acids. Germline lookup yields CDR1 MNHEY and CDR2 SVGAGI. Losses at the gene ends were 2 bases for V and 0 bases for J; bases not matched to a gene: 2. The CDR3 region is CASSYTGGNSNQPQHF. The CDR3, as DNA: TGTGCCAGCAGTTACACAGGGGGCAATAGCAATCAGCCCCAGCATTTT.

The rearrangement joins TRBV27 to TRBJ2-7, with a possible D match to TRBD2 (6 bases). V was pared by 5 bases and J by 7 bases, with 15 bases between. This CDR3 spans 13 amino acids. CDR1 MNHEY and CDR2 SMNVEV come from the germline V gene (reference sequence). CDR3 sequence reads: CASSPAGSWEQYF. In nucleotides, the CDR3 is TGTGCCAGCAGTCCCGCCGGGAGTTGGGAGCAGTACTTC.

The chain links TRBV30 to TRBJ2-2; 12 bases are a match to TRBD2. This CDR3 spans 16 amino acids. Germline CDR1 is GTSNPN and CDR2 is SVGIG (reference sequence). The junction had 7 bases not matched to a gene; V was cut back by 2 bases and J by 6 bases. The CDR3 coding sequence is TGTGCCTGGAGTCTTGCTAGCGGGAGGGGGCCCGGGGAGCTGTTTTTT. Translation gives CAWSLASGRGPGELFF.

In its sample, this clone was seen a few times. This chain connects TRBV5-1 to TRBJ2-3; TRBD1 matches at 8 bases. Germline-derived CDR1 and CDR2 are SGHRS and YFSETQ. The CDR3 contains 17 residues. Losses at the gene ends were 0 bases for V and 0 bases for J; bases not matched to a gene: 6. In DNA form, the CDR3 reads TGCGCCAGCAGCTTGGCCGGGACAGGTTATAGCACAGATACGCAGTATTTT. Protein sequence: CASSLAGTGYSTDTQYF.

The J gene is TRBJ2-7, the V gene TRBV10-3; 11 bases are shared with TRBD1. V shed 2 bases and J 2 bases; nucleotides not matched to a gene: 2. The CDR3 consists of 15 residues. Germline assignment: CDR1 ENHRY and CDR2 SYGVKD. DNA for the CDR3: TGTGCCATCAGTGAGCCGGGACAGGGGGCCTACGAGCAGTACTTC. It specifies CAISEPGQGAYEQYF.

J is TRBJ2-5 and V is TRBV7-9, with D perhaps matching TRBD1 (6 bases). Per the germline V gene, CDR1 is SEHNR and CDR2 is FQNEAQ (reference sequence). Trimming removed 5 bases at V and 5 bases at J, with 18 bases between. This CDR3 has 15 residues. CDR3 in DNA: TGTGCCAGCAGCCGAGAACAGGGACGAGTGGAGACCCAGTACTTC. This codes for CASSREQGRVETQYF. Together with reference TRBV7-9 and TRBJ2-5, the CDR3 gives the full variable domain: DTGVSQNPRHKITKRGQNVTFRCDPISEHNRLYWYRQTLGQGPEFLTYFQNEAQLEKSRLLSDRFSAERPKGSFSTLEIQRTEQGDSAMYLCASSREQGRVETQYFGPGTRLLVL.

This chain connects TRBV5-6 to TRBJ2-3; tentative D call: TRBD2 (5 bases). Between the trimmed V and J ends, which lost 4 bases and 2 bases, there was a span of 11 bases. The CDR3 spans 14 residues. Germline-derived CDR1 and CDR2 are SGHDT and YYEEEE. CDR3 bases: TGTGCCAGCAGCCCGGGCGGGCCCACAGATACGCAGTATTTT. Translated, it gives CASSPGGPTDTQYF.

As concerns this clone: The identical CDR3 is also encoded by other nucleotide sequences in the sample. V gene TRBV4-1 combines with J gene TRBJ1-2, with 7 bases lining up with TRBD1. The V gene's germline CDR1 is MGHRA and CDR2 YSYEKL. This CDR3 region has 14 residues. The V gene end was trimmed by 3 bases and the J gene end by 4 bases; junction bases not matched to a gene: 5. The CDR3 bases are TGCGCCAGCAGCCAGGGCGCAGGGGGCTATGGCTACACCTTC. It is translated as CASSQGAGGYGYTF.

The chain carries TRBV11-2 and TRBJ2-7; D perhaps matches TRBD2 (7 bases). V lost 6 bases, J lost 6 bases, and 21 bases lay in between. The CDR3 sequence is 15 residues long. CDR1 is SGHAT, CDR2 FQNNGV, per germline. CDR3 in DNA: TGTGCCAGCAGAGCCCTGGGACTACGAGGGGGCGAGCAGTACTTC. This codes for CASRALGLRGGEQYF.

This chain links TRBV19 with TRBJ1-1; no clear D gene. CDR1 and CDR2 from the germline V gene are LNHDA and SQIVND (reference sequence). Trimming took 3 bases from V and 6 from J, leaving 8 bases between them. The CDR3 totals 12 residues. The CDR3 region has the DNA TGTGCCAGTAGTATCCCGGGGTCTGAAGCTTTCTTT. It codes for CASSIPGSEAFF.

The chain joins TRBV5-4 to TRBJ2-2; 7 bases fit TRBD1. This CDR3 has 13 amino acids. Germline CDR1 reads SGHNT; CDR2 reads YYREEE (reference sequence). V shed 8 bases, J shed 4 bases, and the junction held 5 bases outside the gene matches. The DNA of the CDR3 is TGTGCCAGGTCCAGGGGGATCACCGGGGAGCTGTTTTTT. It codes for CARSRGITGELFF.

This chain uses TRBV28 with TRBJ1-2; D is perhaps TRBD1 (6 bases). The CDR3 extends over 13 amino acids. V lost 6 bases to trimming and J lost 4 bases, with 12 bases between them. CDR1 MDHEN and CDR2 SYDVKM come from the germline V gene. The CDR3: CASRRQVGYGYTF. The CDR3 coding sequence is TGTGCCAGCAGACGACAGGTTGGCTATGGCTACACCTTC.

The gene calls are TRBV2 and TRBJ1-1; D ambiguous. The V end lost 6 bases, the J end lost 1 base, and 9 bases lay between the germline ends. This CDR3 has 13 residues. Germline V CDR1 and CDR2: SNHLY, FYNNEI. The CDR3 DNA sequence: TGTGCCAGCAGAGGAGTGGCGAACACTGAAGCTTTCTTT. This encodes CASRGVANTEAFF.

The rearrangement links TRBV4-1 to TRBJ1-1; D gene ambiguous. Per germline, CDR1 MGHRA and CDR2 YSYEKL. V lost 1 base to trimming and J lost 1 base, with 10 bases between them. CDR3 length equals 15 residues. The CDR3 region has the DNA TGCGCCAGCAGCCAAGGTACGTTTAGGAACACTGAAGCTTTCTTT. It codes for CASSQGTFRNTEAFF.

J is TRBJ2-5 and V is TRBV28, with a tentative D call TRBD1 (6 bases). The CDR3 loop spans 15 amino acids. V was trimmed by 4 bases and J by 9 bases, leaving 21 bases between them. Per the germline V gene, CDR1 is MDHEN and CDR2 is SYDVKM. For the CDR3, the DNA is TGTGCCAGCAGTTCCTCTGGTAGCAGGCACAGGGCCCAGTACTTC. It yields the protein CASSSSGSRHRAQYF.

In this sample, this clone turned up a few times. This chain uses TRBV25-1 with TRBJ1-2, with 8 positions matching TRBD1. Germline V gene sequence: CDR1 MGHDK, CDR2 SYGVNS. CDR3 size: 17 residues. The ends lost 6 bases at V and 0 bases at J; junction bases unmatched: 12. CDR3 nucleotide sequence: TGTGCCAGCAGCCCCGGGACAGGCTTTAATGCTAACTATGGCTACACCTTC. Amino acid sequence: CASSPGTGFNANYGYTF.